The TCR beta chain described here comes from a study of blood T cell repertoires in COVID-19. Study as a whole: The samples span acute and convalescent COVID-19 from the United States, Italy and Spain. PBMCs, B-cell-depleted T cells, or T cells provided the cDNA or gDNA that made up the material.

Seattle researchers signed up patients amid active infection and tracked them longitudinally. Clones were sequenced by immunoSEQ multiplex PCR, and TCRdb holds only the in-frame ones, with some missing. The repertoire holds roughly 150,000 clones, with approximately 86% as singletons. In this sample, this clone turned up many times. Sequenced material: peripheral blood. The clonotype was recovered from a woman aged 80 or over with COVID-19, enrolled during active disease.

This CDR3 reads CASSRRAEGYTF. In DNA form, the CDR3 reads TGTGCCAGCAGCCGGAGGGCGGAGGGCTACACCTTC. The V and J genes are TRBV3-1 (or the pseudogene TRBV3-2) and TRBJ1-2; D is uncertain. The CDR3 has 12 residues. Deletions cut 4 bases from V and 8 bases from J, with 11 bases between. Germline V gene lookup returns CDR1 LGHDT and CDR2 YNNKEL (reference sequence).